The clone carrying this TCR beta chain is a singleton in its sample. The table came from immunoSEQ multiplex PCR; TCRdb's copy has only in-frame clones and leaves some out. The data contain about 36,000 clones, around 80% of them singletons. There are 17 residues in the CDR3. Per the germline V gene, CDR1 is MDHEN and CDR2 is SYDVKM. The V gene end was trimmed by 6 bases and the J gene end by 0 bases; junction bases not matched to a gene: 8. This record belongs to a study of blood T cell repertoires in COVID-19. Sequenced material: peripheral blood. The origin of this receptor is a man between 60 and 75 years old with acute or convalescent COVID-19. J is TRBJ1-6 and V is TRBV28; TRBD1 matches 7 bases. The CDR3 is CASRLTGMSSYNSPLHF. CDR3 DNA sequence: TGTGCCAGCAGGTTGACAGGGATGAGCTCCTATAATTCACCCCTCCACTTT.